The 26 T cell receptor beta chains presented below share a single source sample, sequenced in a study of blood T cell repertoires in COVID-19. Repertoires were generated with immunoSEQ multiplex PCR, while TCRdb's copy carries only in-frame clones and drops some. This repertoire shows 310,000 or so clones, about 85% found once; its top ten account for around 5.9%. The source material was PBMCs or T cells enriched from blood (not recorded which). These receptors all come from a woman in her twenties or thirties who had recovered from COVID-19.

The chain carries TRBV7-8 and TRBJ1-5; D is perhaps TRBD1 (5 bases). From germline, CDR1 is SGHVS and CDR2 FQNEAQ. This CDR3 has 13 residues. V dropped 8 bases and J dropped 5 bases, with 13 bases sitting between them. DNA for the CDR3: TGTGCCAGCGGTCGGGGGGGGGATCAGCCCCAGCATTTT. Encoded protein: CASGRGGDQPQHF.

The J gene is TRBJ2-2, the V gene TRBV30, with D possibly being TRBD1 (5 bases). Trimming removed 2 bases at V and 4 bases at J, with 11 bases between. This CDR3 region has 14 residues. Per the germline V gene, CDR1 is GTSNPN and CDR2 is SVGIG (reference sequence). This CDR3 reads CAWSQDTSTGELFF. The CDR3 DNA reads as TGTGCCTGGAGTCAGGACACAAGCACCGGGGAGCTGTTTTTT.

The chain joins TRBV5-1 to TRBJ2-3; 8 bases are shared with TRBD2. This CDR3 region has 17 residues. CDR1 SGHRS and CDR2 YFSETQ come from the germline V gene. Trimming at V came to 5 bases and at J to 2 bases, leaving 13 bases not matched to a gene. The CDR3 region has the DNA TGCGCCAGCAGGCCACTTGCGGGGGGCCAGCTCACAGATACGCAGTATTTT. Protein product: CASRPLAGGQLTDTQYF. Using reference TRBV5-1 and TRBJ2-3 for the parts outside the CDR3, the full variable domain is KAGVTQTPRYLIKTRGQQVTLSCSPISGHRSVSWYQQTPGQGLQFLFEYFSETQRNKGNFPGRFSGRQFSNSRSEMNVSTLELGDSALYLCASRPLAGGQLTDTQYFGPGTRLTVL.

The chain recombines TRBV9 with TRBJ2-5, with 7 bases aligning to TRBD2. Trimming cost V 1 base and J 1 base; bases outside gene matches: 7. Germline-derived CDR1 and CDR2 are SGDLS and YYNGEE. The CDR3 sequence is 16 residues long. Here the CDR3 reads CASSVYGGRAQETQYF. CDR3 bases: TGTGCCAGCAGCGTATACGGGGGGAGGGCCCAAGAGACCCAGTACTTC.

The V and J genes are TRBV10-3 and TRBJ1-2; TRBD1 aligns across 7 bases. The CDR3 totals 13 residues. Germline CDR1 ENHRY, CDR2 SYGVKD. V shed 4 bases and J 3 bases; nucleotides not matched to a gene: 2. The CDR3 is CAISAQGDYGYTF. CDR3 nucleotides: TGTGCCATCAGTGCCCAGGGGGACTATGGCTACACCTTC.

The chain links TRBV2 to TRBJ2-1, with TRBD2 identical over 15 bases. Germline V lookup: CDR1 SNHLY, CDR2 FYNNEI. V dropped 6 bases and J dropped 4; count of bases not matched to a gene: 4. The CDR3 contains 16 residues. The CDR3 sequence: CASREGTSGGYNEQFF. DNA for the CDR3: TGTGCCAGCAGGGAGGGGACTAGCGGGGGGTACAATGAGCAGTTCTTC.

This clone appeared once. V usage is TRBV4-3 and J usage is TRBJ1-2; maybe TRBD1 (6 bases). The length of the CDR3 is 15 residues. Germline V gene lookup returns CDR1 LGHNA and CDR2 YSLEER. Trimming took off 3 bases at V and 6 bases at J, with 17 bases between the two ends. The CDR3 loop is CASSQGVPGADGYTF. The CDR3 coding sequence is TGCGCCAGCAGCCAGGGCGTTCCAGGGGCTGATGGCTACACCTTC.

This sequence joins TRBV7-2 and TRBJ1-5, with D maybe TRBD1 (5 bases). Germline CDR1 SGHTA, CDR2 FQGNSA. Trimming removed 2 bases from V and 4 bases from J, with 15 bases in between. The CDR3 spans 16 residues. CDR3 bases: TGTGCCAGCAGCTTACCTCAGGGCTTTAGGAATCAGCCCCAGCATTTT. This translates into CASSLPQGFRNQPQHF.

This sequence joins TRBV6-1 and TRBJ1-1; D is possibly TRBD1 (5 bases). V was shortened by 3 bases and J by 0 bases, with 8 bases between the two germline ends. This CDR3 spans 14 amino acids. Looked up from germline, CDR1 is MNHNS and CDR2 is SASEGT. In DNA form, the CDR3 reads TGTGCCAGCAGTGAGACAGCTATGAACACTGAAGCTTTCTTT. It codes for CASSETAMNTEAFF.

The chain recombines TRBV18 with TRBJ1-1; the match to TRBD1 covers 7 bases. This CDR3 has 14 residues. The germline V gene has CDR1 KGHSH and CDR2 LQKENI. Trimming took 4 bases from V and 0 from J; bases not matched to a gene: 2. CDR3 amino acids: CASSLQGMNTEAFF. CDR3 DNA: TGTGCCAGCTCACTACAGGGGATGAACACTGAAGCTTTCTTT.

V usage is TRBV7-9 and J usage is TRBJ1-1, with 9 bases lining up with TRBD1. Germline V lookup: CDR1 SEHNR, CDR2 FQNEAQ (reference sequence). V shed 3 bases, J shed 1 base, and the junction held 3 bases outside the gene matches. The CDR3 sequence is 15 residues long. CDR3 DNA: TGTGCCAGCAGCTTTGGGGGACAGGGGAACACTGAAGCTTTCTTT. As protein: CASSFGGQGNTEAFF.

This chain joins TRBV7-9 and TRBJ1-2, with a weak D call TRBD1 (5 bases). The CDR3 is made up of 13 amino acids. In germline, CDR1 is SEHNR, CDR2 FQNEAQ (reference sequence). V lost 4 bases to trimming and J lost 3 bases, with 9 bases between them. CDR3 nucleotide sequence: TGTGCCAGCAGCTCCCTGGGGCACTATGGCTACACCTTC. Translated, it gives CASSSLGHYGYTF.

The J gene is TRBJ1-2, the V gene TRBV18; 7 bases fit TRBD1. Losses at the gene ends were 5 bases for V and 0 bases for J; bases not matched to a gene: 3. Per germline, CDR1 KGHSH and CDR2 LQKENI. The CDR3 contains 14 residues. This chain's CDR3 is CASSADRPNYGYTF. The CDR3 nucleotides read TGTGCCAGCTCAGCGGACAGGCCTAACTATGGCTACACCTTC.

To note about this clone: Additional DNA sequences in this sample encode the identical CDR3. The chain is built from TRBV27 and TRBJ1-5, with 11 bases fitting TRBD1. The CDR3 runs to 15 residues. V trimming: 2 bases; J trimming: 4 bases; junction bases outside the gene matches: 1. In germline, CDR1 is MNHEY, CDR2 SMNVEV (reference sequence). CDR3 sequence: CASSLGTGGNQPQHF. The CDR3 nucleotides read TGTGCCAGCAGTTTAGGGACAGGGGGTAATCAGCCCCAGCATTTT.

This clone was counted between two and nine times. This sequence joins TRBV5-1 and TRBJ2-3; D is unclear. The germline V gene has CDR1 SGHRS and CDR2 YFSETQ. The CDR3 is 15 residues long. Between the trimmed V and J ends, which lost 0 bases and 0 bases, there was a span of 8 bases. The CDR3 sequence: CASSLEAASTDTQYF. Written as DNA, the CDR3 is TGCGCCAGCAGCTTGGAGGCGGCTAGCACAGATACGCAGTATTTT.

The chain has TRBV3-1 (or the pseudogene TRBV3-2) and TRBJ2-3; TRBD1 aligns across 10 bases. V lost 2 bases, J lost 2 bases, and 7 bases stayed unmatched. This CDR3 comprises 17 residues. Germline lookup yields CDR1 LGHDT and CDR2 YNNKEL (reference sequence). CDR3 amino acids: CASSQPGTGAFTDTQYF. The DNA of the CDR3 is TGTGCCAGCAGCCAACCGGGGACAGGGGCCTTCACAGATACGCAGTATTTT.

This chain uses TRBV19 with TRBJ1-2; 11 bases match TRBD1. CDR1 is LNHDA and CDR2 is SQIVND in the germline V gene (reference sequence). This CDR3 spans 16 amino acids. The V and J ends lost 0 bases and 8 bases, in that order; junction bases with no gene match: 8. CDR3 region: CASSIEGPGQGAGYTF. The CDR3 DNA follows: TGTGCCAGTAGTATAGAGGGCCCCGGACAGGGGGCAGGCTACACCTTC.

The CDR3 DNA is TGTGCCAGCAGTGATTCCAGGGGGCCCACTGAAGCTTTCTTT. It encodes CASSDSRGPTEAFF. The chain joins TRBV2 to TRBJ1-1, with 8 nucleotides matching TRBD1. CDR3 size: 14 residues. With V trimmed by 3 bases and J by 4 bases, 4 bases remained unmatched. Germline loops: CDR1 SNHLY, CDR2 FYNNEI.

This chain uses TRBV18 with TRBJ1-2; 7 bases map to TRBD1. CDR3 length equals 15 residues. Germline CDR1 is KGHSH and CDR2 is LQKENI. V was pared by 6 bases and J by 4 bases, with 11 bases of the junction left unmatched. CDR3 region: CASSSSQGDLYGYTF. The CDR3 DNA is TGTGCCAGCTCGTCCAGCCAGGGGGATCTCTATGGCTACACCTTC.

The rearrangement uses TRBV6-5 and TRBJ1-6; D ambiguous. Germline CDR1 and CDR2: MNHEY and SVGAGI. This CDR3 region has 11 residues. V gave up 5 bases and J gave up 14 bases, with 10 bases separating them. The chain's CDR3 is CASSRGLALHF. In DNA, the CDR3 is TGTGCCAGCAGTCGCGGTTTGGCCCTCCACTTT.

This clone was counted a few times. The rearrangement joins TRBV5-6 to TRBJ1-2, with TRBD1 matching over 7 bases. Looked up from germline, CDR1 is SGHDT and CDR2 is YYEEEE. The J segment lost 6 bases and the V segment lost 1 base, leaving 3 bases of the junction unmatched. There are 13 residues in the CDR3. CDR3 sequence: CASSLQGGHGYTF. The CDR3 DNA reads TGTGCCAGCAGCTTGCAGGGGGGCCATGGCTACACCTTC.

The chain links TRBV10-3 to TRBJ1-2; TRBD1 matches at 7 bases. J gave up 1 base and V 6 bases, and 5 bases lay outside the gene matches. This CDR3 is 14 amino acids long. The germline gives CDR1 ENHRY, CDR2 SYGVKD. CDR3 sequence reads: CAISRDRSNYGYTF. In nucleotides, the CDR3 is TGTGCCATCAGCCGGGACAGAAGTAACTATGGCTACACCTTC.

The V and J genes are TRBV6-4 and TRBJ2-1; 7 nucleotides agree with TRBD1. The J segment lost 8 bases and the V segment lost 4 bases, leaving 5 bases of the junction unmatched. CDR3 length equals 13 residues. Per the germline V gene, CDR1 is MRHNA and CDR2 is SNTAGT. The CDR3 is CASSGIDRDEQFF. DNA of the CDR3: TGTGCCAGCAGTGGAATCGACAGGGATGAGCAGTTCTTC.

The V call is TRBV5-5, the J call TRBJ1-5, with TRBD1 identical over 7 bases. V shed 2 bases and J 9 bases; nucleotides not matched to a gene: 5. Germline V gene data show CDR1 as SGHKS and CDR2 as YYEKEE (reference sequence). This CDR3 contains 13 residues. As DNA, the CDR3 is TGTGCCAGCAGCTTCCAGGGGGATCCGCCCCAGCATTTT. Translation gives CASSFQGDPPQHF.

V is TRBV6-4 and J is TRBJ1-3; TRBD1 is a possible D gene (5 bases). This CDR3 region has 17 residues. Per germline, CDR1 MRHNA and CDR2 SNTAGT. Trimming took off 2 bases at V and 1 base at J, with 15 bases between the two ends. For the CDR3, the DNA is TGTGCCAGCAGTGACACCAGACGGGGGGAATCTGGAAACACCATATATTTT. Its translation is CASSDTRRGESGNTIYF.

This chain joins TRBV5-5 and TRBJ2-2, with 9 bases that match TRBD1. Germline values: CDR1 SGHKS, CDR2 YYEKEE (reference sequence). The V and J ends lost 0 bases and 1 base, in that order; junction bases with no gene match: 4. The CDR3 totals 17 residues. In nucleotides, the CDR3 is TGTGCCAGCAGCTTGGCCTGGGACAGGGTGAACACCGGGGAGCTGTTTTTT. Protein: CASSLAWDRVNTGELFF.